These T cell receptor beta chains were read from a single sample in a study of T cells in Graves' hyperthyroidism and ophthalmopathy. From the multiplex PCR reads, TCRdb called clonotypes with MiXCR, one entry per CDR3 protein. Of around 430,000 distinct CDR3 sequences listed, 14% to 15% are singletons. Sequenced sample: blood. The origin of the receptors is a young woman with Graves' hyperthyroidism. The CDR3 runs from the conserved cysteine through the conserved F or W. The order of the fields is V gene, clone size, D gene, J gene, CDR3 protein, CDR3 DNA. D genes are given only for firm matches. A clone size is listed for some rows: how often the clone was seen (once, few, many), or a class if it is expanded.

v_gene: TRBV28; abundance: many; d_gene: TRBD2; j_gene: TRBJ2-7; CDR3aa: CASSPTSGPKTYEQYF; CDR3nt: TGTGCCAGCAGCCCGACTAGCGGCCCAAAGACATACGAGCAGTACTTC
v_gene: TRBV18; abundance: many; d_gene: -; j_gene: TRBJ2-7; CDR3aa: CASSLPTVSYEQYF; CDR3nt: TGTGCCAGCTCACTCCCGACCGTATCCTACGAGCAGTACTTC
v_gene: TRBV27; abundance: -; d_gene: TRBD1; j_gene: TRBJ1-2; CDR3aa: CASSVAGTGEFDGYTF; CDR3nt: TGTGCCAGCAGTGTAGCCGGGACAGGGGAGTTCGATGGCTACACCTTC
v_gene: TRBV11-2; abundance: many; d_gene: TRBD1; j_gene: TRBJ2-3; CDR3aa: CASSLRQGDTDTQYF; CDR3nt: TGTGCCAGCAGCTTGAGGCAGGGGGACACAGATACGCAGTATTTT
v_gene: TRBV6-1; abundance: -; d_gene: TRBD1; j_gene: TRBJ1-5; CDR3aa: CASRQGESNQPQHF; CDR3nt: TGTGCCAGCAGACAGGGGGAGAGCAATCAGCCCCAGCATTTT
v_gene: TRBV13; abundance: many; d_gene: -; j_gene: TRBJ2-7; CDR3aa: CASSSWGAYEQYF; CDR3nt: TGTGCCAGCAGCTCCTGGGGGGCCTACGAGCAGTACTTC
v_gene: TRBV28; abundance: many; d_gene: TRBD1; j_gene: TRBJ2-2; CDR3aa: CASSSPGGLGTGELFF; CDR3nt: TGTGCCAGCAGTTCCCCAGGGGGCTTAGGCACCGGGGAGCTGTTTTTT
v_gene: TRBV4-1; abundance: -; d_gene: TRBD2; j_gene: TRBJ2-7; CDR3aa: CASSRSSGIHYEQYF; CDR3nt: TGCGCCAGCAGCCGGAGTAGCGGGATTCACTACGAGCAGTACTTC
v_gene: TRBV12-3/TRBV12-4; abundance: many; d_gene: -; j_gene: TRBJ2-7; CDR3aa: CASSLTPEEQYF; CDR3nt: TGTGCCAGCAGTTTAACCCCGGAGGAGCAGTACTTC
v_gene: TRBV30; abundance: -; d_gene: -; j_gene: TRBJ2-6; CDR3aa: CAWSGVPGANVLTF; CDR3nt: TGTGCCTGGAGTGGTGTTCCTGGGGCCAACGTCCTGACTTTC
v_gene: TRBV6-1; abundance: -; d_gene: TRBD2; j_gene: TRBJ2-7; CDR3aa: CASTATSDEQYF; CDR3nt: TGTGCCAGCACCGCGACTAGCGACGAGCAGTACTTC
v_gene: TRBV3-1; abundance: many; d_gene: TRBD1; j_gene: TRBJ1-3; CDR3aa: CASSQIVTGAGGNTIYF; CDR3nt: TGTGCCAGCAGCCAAATAGTAACAGGGGCAGGTGGAAACACCATATATTTT
v_gene: TRBV10-3; abundance: -; d_gene: TRBD2; j_gene: TRBJ2-1; CDR3aa: CAISESGGRLAGVNEQFF; CDR3nt: TGTGCCATCAGTGAGTCAGGGGGACGACTAGCGGGGGTGAATGAGCAGTTCTTC
v_gene: TRBV2; abundance: few; d_gene: -; j_gene: TRBJ2-7; CDR3aa: CASSEAAASSYEQYF; CDR3nt: TGTGCCAGCAGTGAAGCGGCGGCGAGCTCCTACGAGCAGTACTTC
v_gene: TRBV7-3; abundance: -; d_gene: TRBD1; j_gene: TRBJ1-1; CDR3aa: CASSWDRGERAFF; CDR3nt: TGTGCCAGCAGCTGGGACAGGGGTGAGAGAGCTTTCTTT
v_gene: TRBV5-5; abundance: many; d_gene: TRBD2; j_gene: TRBJ2-1; CDR3aa: CASSPREGQLYNEQFF; CDR3nt: TGTGCCAGCAGCCCCAGGGAGGGCCAACTTTACAATGAGCAGTTCTTC
v_gene: TRBV15; abundance: few; d_gene: -; j_gene: TRBJ1-4; CDR3aa: CATSRGGAGSDEKLFF; CDR3nt: TGTGCCACCAGCAGAGGTGGGGCAGGGAGTGATGAAAAACTGTTTTTT
v_gene: TRBV2; abundance: many; d_gene: TRBD2; j_gene: TRBJ2-7; CDR3aa: CASSGLAGAEQYF; CDR3nt: TGTGCCAGCAGTGGACTAGCGGGAGCCGAGCAGTACTTC
v_gene: TRBV2; abundance: many; d_gene: TRBD2; j_gene: TRBJ2-3; CDR3aa: CASKRDQSPTDTQYF; CDR3nt: TGTGCCAGCAAGCGGGATCAATCCCCCACAGATACGCAGTATTTT
v_gene: TRBV5-1; abundance: -; d_gene: -; j_gene: TRBJ1-5; CDR3aa: CASSLGSGDQPQHF; CDR3nt: TGCGCCAGCAGCTTGGGGTCCGGTGATCAGCCCCAGCATTTT
v_gene: TRBV15; abundance: many; d_gene: -; j_gene: TRBJ2-7; CDR3aa: CATSVTRLAYEQYF; CDR3nt: TGTGCCACCAGCGTAACTAGGCTAGCCTACGAGCAGTACTTC
v_gene: TRBV30; abundance: many; d_gene: -; j_gene: TRBJ2-7; CDR3aa: CAWSDRWGYEQYF; CDR3nt: TGTGCCTGGAGTGATCGATGGGGTTACGAGCAGTACTTC
v_gene: TRBV6-2/TRBV6-3; abundance: -; d_gene: TRBD2; j_gene: TRBJ2-3; CDR3aa: CASSYPSFVDDIAGGPDTQYF; CDR3nt: TGTGCCAGCAGTTACCCCTCGTTTGTCGACGATATAGCGGGAGGGCCAGATACGCAGTATTTT
v_gene: TRBV24-1; abundance: few; d_gene: -; j_gene: TRBJ2-1; CDR3aa: CATSERRRLGTRIYNEQFF; CDR3nt: TGTGCCACCAGTGAGCGGCGGCGTCTGGGGACGAGGATCTACAATGAGCAGTTCTTC
v_gene: TRBV9; abundance: few; d_gene: TRBD2; j_gene: TRBJ2-7; CDR3aa: CASSSGGIAREQYF; CDR3nt: TGTGCCAGCAGCTCGGGGGGAATAGCGCGTGAGCAGTACTTC
v_gene: TRBV25-1; abundance: -; d_gene: -; j_gene: TRBJ2-1; CDR3aa: CASSDVWGTHSAATINEQFF; CDR3nt: TGTGCCAGCAGTGATGTATGGGGAACGCACTCGGCGGCTACTATCAATGAGCAGTTCTTC
v_gene: TRBV30; abundance: few; d_gene: TRBD1; j_gene: TRBJ2-2; CDR3aa: CAWELTDRERRVAGELFF; CDR3nt: TGTGCCTGGGAGTTAACCGACAGGGAGCGCCGGGTGGCCGGGGAGCTGTTTTTT
v_gene: TRBV29-1; abundance: few; d_gene: -; j_gene: TRBJ1-3; CDR3aa: CSVRAGNTIYF; CDR3nt: TGCAGCGTTAGAGCTGGAAACACCATATATTTT
v_gene: TRBV20-1; abundance: few; d_gene: TRBD2; j_gene: TRBJ2-7; CDR3aa: CSARGLAGPPQDEQYF; CDR3nt: TGCAGTGCTAGAGGACTAGCGGGACCACCCCAGGACGAGCAGTACTTC
v_gene: TRBV11-2; abundance: few; d_gene: -; j_gene: TRBJ2-2; CDR3aa: CASSQPPRMVTGELFF; CDR3nt: TGTGCCAGCAGCCAACCCCCCAGGATGGTGACCGGGGAGCTGTTTTTT
v_gene: TRBV7-8; abundance: many; d_gene: TRBD2; j_gene: TRBJ2-1; CDR3aa: CASSSGLAGIHEQFF; CDR3nt: TGTGCCAGCAGCAGTGGACTAGCGGGAATCCATGAGCAGTTCTTC
v_gene: TRBV27; abundance: many; d_gene: -; j_gene: TRBJ1-2; CDR3aa: CASHHPQTGYTF; CDR3nt: TGTGCCAGCCACCATCCACAAACCGGCTACACCTTC
v_gene: TRBV7-3; abundance: -; d_gene: -; j_gene: TRBJ1-6; CDR3aa: CASSLFGGSSSPLHF; CDR3nt: TGTGCCAGCAGCTTATTCGGGGGTTCCAGTTCACCCCTCCACTTT
v_gene: TRBV12-3/TRBV12-4; abundance: many; d_gene: TRBD2; j_gene: TRBJ2-3; CDR3aa: CASSPNLAGVADTQYF; CDR3nt: TGTGCCAGCAGTCCAAACCTAGCGGGAGTAGCAGATACGCAGTATTTT
v_gene: TRBV3-1; abundance: many; d_gene: -; j_gene: TRBJ2-5; CDR3aa: CASSQGDGNQETQYF; CDR3nt: TGTGCCAGCAGCCAAGGCGACGGCAACCAAGAGACCCAGTACTTC
v_gene: TRBV20-1; abundance: few; d_gene: -; j_gene: TRBJ1-5; CDR3aa: CSAKTGDQPQHF; CDR3nt: TGCAGTGCCAAGACAGGCGATCAGCCCCAGCATTTT
v_gene: TRBV2; abundance: -; d_gene: TRBD1; j_gene: TRBJ2-5; CDR3aa: CASSERPGQRIQETQYF; CDR3nt: TGTGCCAGCAGTGAAAGGCCGGGACAGCGAATCCAAGAGACCCAGTACTTC
v_gene: TRBV3-1; abundance: many; d_gene: -; j_gene: TRBJ1-1; CDR3aa: CASSQALGEAFF; CDR3nt: TGTGCCAGCAGCCAAGCCCTGGGGGAAGCTTTCTTT
v_gene: TRBV9; abundance: many; d_gene: TRBD2; j_gene: TRBJ2-7; CDR3aa: CASSVTSGSYEQYF; CDR3nt: TGTGCCAGCAGCGTAACAAGCGGGAGCTACGAGCAGTACTTC
v_gene: TRBV29-1; abundance: -; d_gene: -; j_gene: TRBJ1-2; CDR3aa: CSVVIGQGRNYGYTF; CDR3nt: TGCAGCGTTGTAATCGGTCAGGGGCGGAACTATGGCTACACCTTC
v_gene: TRBV20-1; abundance: many; d_gene: -; j_gene: TRBJ2-3; CDR3aa: CSAGGSGVGTDTQYF; CDR3nt: TGCAGTGCTGGAGGCTCCGGGGTGGGAACAGATACGCAGTATTTT
v_gene: TRBV2; abundance: many; d_gene: -; j_gene: TRBJ1-5; CDR3aa: CASRDKKVSQPQHF; CDR3nt: TGTGCCAGCAGGGATAAGAAGGTGAGTCAGCCCCAGCATTTT
v_gene: TRBV30; abundance: -; d_gene: TRBD2; j_gene: TRBJ2-3; CDR3aa: CAWSVSGLAGGPADTQYF; CDR3nt: TGTGCCTGGAGTGTCAGTGGACTAGCGGGAGGGCCGGCAGATACGCAGTATTTT
v_gene: TRBV7-9; abundance: many; d_gene: -; j_gene: TRBJ1-1; CDR3aa: CASSRVEAFF; CDR3nt: TGTGCCAGCAGCAGAGTTGAAGCTTTCTTT
v_gene: TRBV18; abundance: many; d_gene: -; j_gene: TRBJ1-4; CDR3aa: CASSPPEGGEKLFF; CDR3nt: TGTGCCAGCTCACCTCCGGAGGGAGGAGAAAAACTGTTTTTT
v_gene: TRBV2; abundance: -; d_gene: -; j_gene: TRBJ1-3; CDR3aa: CASRQGPGNTIYF; CDR3nt: TGTGCCAGCAGGCAGGGGCCTGGAAACACCATATATTTT
v_gene: TRBV20-1; abundance: many; d_gene: TRBD2; j_gene: TRBJ2-7; CDR3aa: CSAKADSGRAREQYF; CDR3nt: TGCAGTGCCAAGGCGGATAGCGGGAGGGCCCGGGAGCAGTACTTC
v_gene: TRBV11-2; abundance: many; d_gene: TRBD2; j_gene: TRBJ2-1; CDR3aa: CASSFEERLAGIYNEQFF; CDR3nt: TGTGCCAGCAGCTTCGAAGAAAGACTAGCGGGGATCTACAATGAGCAGTTCTTC
v_gene: TRBV15; abundance: -; d_gene: TRBD2; j_gene: TRBJ2-3; CDR3aa: CATSRALAGGTDTQYF; CDR3nt: TGTGCCACCAGCAGAGCTCTAGCGGGGGGCACAGATACGCAGTATTTT
v_gene: TRBV12-5; abundance: -; d_gene: TRBD2; j_gene: TRBJ2-1; CDR3aa: CASGSKRLAGGNSYNEQFF; CDR3nt: TGTGCTAGTGGTTCGAAAAGACTAGCGGGAGGGAACTCCTACAATGAGCAGTTCTTC
v_gene: TRBV24-1; abundance: many; d_gene: -; j_gene: TRBJ2-5; CDR3aa: CATSDVGDRETQYF; CDR3nt: TGTGCCACCAGTGATGTTGGAGATAGAGAGACCCAGTACTTC
v_gene: TRBV3-1; abundance: many; d_gene: TRBD2; j_gene: TRBJ2-4; CDR3aa: CASSQPGLASVHIQYF; CDR3nt: TGTGCCAGCAGCCAACCGGGACTAGCGTCTGTGCACATTCAGTACTTC
v_gene: TRBV28; abundance: many; d_gene: TRBD1; j_gene: TRBJ2-2; CDR3aa: CASSSRTGGNTGELFF; CDR3nt: TGTGCCAGCAGTTCGAGGACAGGGGGGAACACCGGGGAGCTGTTTTTT
v_gene: TRBV5-1; abundance: many; d_gene: TRBD2; j_gene: TRBJ2-1; CDR3aa: CASSLGVAGAYNEQFF; CDR3nt: TGCGCCAGCAGCTTGGGAGTAGCGGGGGCCTACAATGAGCAGTTCTTC
v_gene: TRBV27; abundance: -; d_gene: TRBD1; j_gene: TRBJ1-6; CDR3aa: CASSFFARDRGSSPLHF; CDR3nt: TGTGCCAGCAGTTTTTTCGCGAGGGACAGGGGTAGTTCACCCCTCCACTTT
v_gene: TRBV7-8; abundance: few; d_gene: TRBD1; j_gene: TRBJ2-7; CDR3aa: CASSSYGTGDVVYEQYF; CDR3nt: TGTGCCAGCAGCTCTTACGGTACAGGGGACGTAGTTTACGAGCAGTACTTC
v_gene: TRBV4-1; abundance: few; d_gene: TRBD1; j_gene: TRBJ2-4; CDR3aa: CASSQPGRTGANIQYF; CDR3nt: TGCGCCAGCAGCCAGCCCGGGCGGACAGGGGCAAACATTCAGTACTTC
v_gene: TRBV28; abundance: many; d_gene: -; j_gene: TRBJ2-1; CDR3aa: CASSSTYNEQFF; CDR3nt: TGTGCCAGCAGTTCAACCTACAATGAGCAGTTCTTC
v_gene: TRBV28; abundance: -; d_gene: TRBD2; j_gene: TRBJ2-5; CDR3aa: CASSLPSGERETQYF; CDR3nt: TGTGCCAGCAGTTTACCTAGCGGGGAGAGGGAGACCCAGTACTTC